The rows below give T cell receptor beta chains drawn from one sample of a study of early T cells in non-severe SARS-CoV-2 infection. TCRdb called the 5' RACE reads again in MiXCR, with one record for every CDR3 protein. The profile shows about 40,000 distinct CDR3 sequences, about 25% of them singletons. The sample consisted of whole blood, taken at baseline. The receptors were sampled from an adult who was a healthcare worker with PCR-confirmed SARS-CoV-2 infection or an uninfected control (not recorded which). Each CDR3 is given with its conserved first and last residue. D genes are given only for firm matches. Clone size is given for some rows only: seen once, a few or many times, or a class if the clone is expanded.

CDR3 DNA | CDR3 protein | V gene | D gene | J gene | clone size | CDR3 length
TGTGCCAGCAGTTTAGTTTTCACCGGGGAGCTGTTTTTT | CASSLVFTGELFF | TRBV27 | . | TRBJ2-2 | few | 13
TGTGCCAGTATCCGGACAGTTCCTACTGAGAAGGGCTACACCTTC | CASIRTVPTEKGYTF | TRBV2 | . | TRBJ1-2 | few | 15
TGTGCCATCAGTCGCGGGACTTCCTACGAGCAGTACTTC | CAISRGTSYEQYF | TRBV27 | . | TRBJ2-7 | few | 13
TGCAGTGCTAGACCATCCCAGAATCAGCCCCAGCATTTT | CSARPSQNQPQHF | TRBV20-1 | . | TRBJ1-5 | . | 13
TGCGCCAGCAGCTGGGACGCCCGGGACCGGGGCTACACCTTC | CASSWDARDRGYTF | TRBV5-1 | . | TRBJ1-2 | . | 14
TGCAGTGCTAGTTGGGGCCTGGTAAACGAGCAGTACTTC | CSASWGLVNEQYF | TRBV20-1 | . | TRBJ2-7 | few | 13
TGCGCCAGCAGCCAAGGGCCGGGACAGATGTGGACAGATACGCAGTATTTT | CASSQGPGQMWTDTQYF | TRBV4-3 | TRBD1 | TRBJ2-3 | . | 17
TGCAGTGCTAGAGAAGGGACAGGGGTGTTCGAGCAGTACTTC | CSAREGTGVFEQYF | TRBV20-1 | TRBD1 | TRBJ2-7 | few | 14
TGCAGTGCTAGCTCGACCTGGGCCCAAGAGACCCAGTACTTC | CSASSTWAQETQYF | TRBV20-1 | . | TRBJ2-5 | many | 14
TGTGCCAGCACTAGCGATGACAATGAGCAGTTCTTC | CASTSDDNEQFF | TRBV2 | . | TRBJ2-1 | few | 12
TGTGCCAGCAGTTACAGGGACGAGCAGTACTTC | CASSYRDEQYF | TRBV12-3/TRBV12-4 | . | TRBJ2-7 | . | 11
TGTGCCAGCAGCTCCTACAGGGGGTTACCACAACTCCTACGCGTCGGGCAGTACTTC | CASSSYRGLPQLLRVGQYF | TRBV5-6 | TRBD1 | TRBJ2-7 | few | 19
TGCGCCAGCAAGGCAGGGGGGGAAACTGAAGCTTTCTTT | CASKAGGETEAFF | TRBV10-1 | TRBD1 | TRBJ1-1 | . | 13
TGTGCCAGCAGGACGACAGGGGGCGTTTACAATGAGCAGTTCTTC | CASRTTGGVYNEQFF | TRBV12-3/TRBV12-4 | TRBD1 | TRBJ2-1 | few | 15
TGTGCCAGCAGCTGGACAGGGAGAGACGAGCAGTACTTC | CASSWTGRDEQYF | TRBV7-9 | TRBD1 | TRBJ2-7 | few | 13
TGCAGTGCTAGGGTAGAGGTTCGCGCTGAAGCTTTCTTT | CSARVEVRAEAFF | TRBV20-1 | . | TRBJ1-1 | . | 13
TGTGCCAGCAGCGTGACTGATAACTATGGCTACACCTTC | CASSVTDNYGYTF | TRBV9 | . | TRBJ1-2 | . | 13
TGTGCCAGCAGCCCCGCAACAGGAGGGGGAAACACCATATATTTT | CASSPATGGGNTIYF | TRBV9 | . | TRBJ1-3 | . | 15
TGTGCCAGCAGCCTCGTCAGAGTCCGGGAGACCCAGTACTTC | CASSLVRVRETQYF | TRBV11-1 | . | TRBJ2-5 | . | 14
TGCAGCGTCAAGAGCCAGATGAACACCGGGGAGCTGTTTTTT | CSVKSQMNTGELFF | TRBV29-1 | . | TRBJ2-2 | many | 14
TGTGCCAGTAGTACCAGGACAGGGGGAGGAGAGCAGTACTTC | CASSTRTGGGEQYF | TRBV19 | TRBD1 | TRBJ2-7 | . | 14
TGTGCCAGCAGCCTTACAGGGGCCAATGAGCAGTTCTTC | CASSLTGANEQFF | TRBV7-9 | TRBD1 | TRBJ2-1 | few | 13
TGTGCCAGCAGCTTAGGGCTAGCGCCTCTCTACAATGAGCAGTTCTTC | CASSLGLAPLYNEQFF | TRBV11-2 | . | TRBJ2-1 | few | 16
TGTGCCAGCAGCTTAGGGGTGGGAAATGAGCAGTTCTTC | CASSLGVGNEQFF | TRBV7-6 | . | TRBJ2-1 | few | 13
TGTGCCAGCAGCTTAGTGAGCGGAGGGAACACTGAAGCTTTCTTT | CASSLVSGGNTEAFF | TRBV7-2 | . | TRBJ1-1 | . | 15
TGTGCCAGCAGAGCAGGACAGAACTCCTACGAGCAGTACTTC | CASRAGQNSYEQYF | TRBV2 | . | TRBJ2-7 | . | 14
TGCAGCGTTGCAGTCTCTGGAAACACCATATATTTT | CSVAVSGNTIYF | TRBV29-1 | . | TRBJ1-3 | . | 12
TGCAGCGTTGCTGCACAGGAAGAGACCCAGTACTTC | CSVAAQEETQYF | TRBV29-1 | . | TRBJ2-5 | . | 12
TGTGCCAGCACCACAGGGGATCATGGCTACACCTTC | CASTTGDHGYTF | TRBV6-2/TRBV6-3 | TRBD1 | TRBJ1-2 | . | 12
TGTGCCAGCAGCCCCCGGGGGCAACGGGCCTCTGGAAACACCATATATTTT | CASSPRGQRASGNTIYF | TRBV7-9 | . | TRBJ1-3 | few | 17
TGTGCCAGCAGTCCACGGACGGCGCAGAACACCGGGGAGCTGTTTTTT | CASSPRTAQNTGELFF | TRBV27 | . | TRBJ2-2 | many | 16
TGTGCCAGCAGCTCAAACAGGGTAGGGAACACTGAAGCTTTCTTT | CASSSNRVGNTEAFF | TRBV7-6 | . | TRBJ1-1 | many | 15